This T cell receptor (beta chain) was sequenced during a study of blood T cell repertoires in COVID-19. Across the whole study: Nucleic acid was either cDNA or gDNA, and it came from T cells, B-cell-depleted T cells, or PBMCs.

Sequencing was performed with immunoSEQ multiplex PCR; in TCRdb, only in-frame clones are kept and a portion is missing. The sample contains tens of thousands of clones, approximately 82% of which appear only once. CDR3 length equals 12 residues. Germline CDR1 is ENHRY and CDR2 is SYGVKD. V lost 4 bases to trimming and J lost 1 base, with 4 bases between them. This clone showed up just a few times. The sequenced sample was peripheral blood. The chain uses TRBV10-3 and TRBJ1-1; D remains unclear. This TCR was recovered from a man between 60 and 75 years old with acute or convalescent COVID-19. CDR3 in DNA: TGTGCCATCAGTGGACAGAACACTGAAGCTTTCTTT. Translation gives CAISGQNTEAFF.